This TCR beta chain was captured in a study of T-cell reconstitution after alpha-beta-depleted transplantation in children. V dropped 6 bases and J dropped 5; count of bases not matched to a gene: 11. This CDR3 has 15 amino acids. The TCRbeta library incorporated unique molecular identifiers. TCRdb re-called the PCR reads through MiXCR, storing one row per CDR3 protein. The sample records a few hundred thousand distinct CDR3 sequences, 15% to 20% being singletons. The genes are TRBV12-3 or TRBV12-4 and TRBJ2-5; 8 nucleotides agree with TRBD1. This specimen was PBMCs, mostly from graft donor cells, taken 360 days after TCRalphabeta/CD19-depleted stem cell transplant. The receptor was derived from a boy younger than two who had a stem cell transplant for Wiskott-Aldrich syndrome, so the T cells may come from the graft donor. The CDR3 here is CASSSRQGRFETQYF. The CDR3 DNA follows: TGTGCCAGCAGCTCAAGACAGGGGAGATTTGAGACCCAGTACTTC.